This paragraph covers one T cell receptor beta chain sequence. Its antigen is unknown. Qualities for individual bases were not recorded, and no much larger clone is one base off. Receptor amplification or capture employed 5' RACE. The sequencer listed for this sample is Illumina HiSeq 2500. A second PCR of about 7 to 12 cycles was performed with a sample-barcoded 5' primer and a J-beta primer mix. A template-switch 5' adaptor carrying 12 random nucleotides introduced a unique molecular identifier onto each TCR beta cDNA molecule. Each sample yielded at least 2.5 million CDR3-containing paired-end reads. First-strand cDNA synthesis was performed from all RNA using the Mint cDNA synthesis kit, with priming by a TRBC-specific oligonucleotide. All cDNA was treated with uracil-DNA glycosylase and then went through a first 18-cycle PCR with the universal primers M1SS and BC2_uni_R. Regarding the original processing steps: Normalization of each sample was performed by random selection of 1 million high-quality reads, each carrying a distinct molecular identifier. Reads sharing molecular identifiers were discarded rather than binned into consensus sequences. MiTCR, set to a Q25 quality threshold and the strictest error-elimination algorithm, was used for CDR3 identification, clonotype clustering and error correction. Lower-bound total TCR beta diversity was estimated with a nonparametric unseen species model using Euler transformation. TCRdb applied fastp at Q25 and MiXCR to the public reads, then kept only in-frame beta chains. Each record represents a unique CDR3 protein, reported with the most common genes and DNA among its rows. The V and J calls reflect TCRdb's pipeline rather than the authors' work. The sample table lists more than 650,000 distinct CDR3 sequences, 40% to 65% of them with a count of one. Around 40% of the sample is taken by the ten largest.

This entry belongs to a study of blood T cells in healthy people across ages (dated by TCRdb to about 2015). About the investigation overall: In model experiments, roughly one uniquely barcoded TCR beta cDNA molecule per two T cells was captured by template switching. To avoid experimental bias, donors of different ages were distributed randomly across sequencing lanes. Two additional independent replicas of 1 million unique cDNA reads from the same blood draw were analyzed for two donors (one aged 18 to 30 and one aged 80 or older). Age-related changes in TCR beta repertoire diversity were measured in the study by deep sequencing normalized with unique cDNA molecular identifiers. Four age groups were formed from the donors: young (average 16 years), middle-aged (around 39), aged (approximately 60) and long-lived (around 82). Summary of the overall study and its limitations: Because profiling used bulk unsorted PBMCs, naive and antigen-experienced compartments could not be compared conclusively. Compared with the aged group, the long-lived group had more naive CD4+ T cells, fewer expanded clones and increased TCR diversity, a pattern suggesting age selection. As age increased, observed TCR beta diversity per million T cells dropped in a roughly linear way, and a significant reduction was already evident by age approximately 40. Estimates of total diversity from one million sequenced T cells were regarded as lower bounds and underestimates. A strong correlation was found between observed TCR beta diversity and the percentage of naive T cells measured by flow cytometry. The CMV infection status of donors was not known, potentially confounding age-related changes in expanded clonotypes.

The CDR3 contains 14 residues, cysteine and phenylalanine counted. Only the CDR3 portion is preserved as DNA: 42 bases, with reading frame beginning at the first base. The germline V gene encodes CDR1 SQVTM and CDR2 ANQGSEA. V lost 7 bases and J lost 3 bases; the stretch between them is 15 bases long. Donors were 30 to 45 systemically healthy Caucasian individuals from Russia aged about 6 to 100 years. Ten milliliters of peripheral blood were drawn from each donor into EDTA-treated Vacutainer tubes. Ficoll-Paque density-gradient centrifugation was used to isolate PBMCs, with at least 7 million per sample. Total RNA, at least 6 micrograms per sample, was extracted from PBMCs with Trizol reagent. Naive CD45RAhigh/CD27high T cell percentages were measured by flow cytometry on a PBMC aliquot from every donor.

The TCR was taken from a man older than 75 in good health. Input material: blood. The chain joins TRBV29-1 to TRBJ2-2; the D gene cannot be resolved reliably. CDR3 region: CSAQTGAYTGELFF. In nucleotide form, the sequence is TGCAGCGCCCAGACGGGTGCGTACACCGGGGAGCTGTTTTTT.